Below, one TCR beta chain is given with its context. The protocol was immunoSEQ multiplex PCR, while the TCRdb copy is restricted to in-frame clones and leaves out a portion. The sample contains about 150,000 clones, roughly nine tenths of which appear only once. V trimming: 2 bases; J trimming: 0 bases; junction bases outside the gene matches: 11. The CDR3 covers 18 residues. Germline CDR1 MDHEN, CDR2 SYDVKM. This sample was taken from a study of blood T cell repertoires in COVID-19. The chain links TRBV28 to TRBJ1-1, with 8 bases that match TRBD1. Material for sequencing was peripheral blood. The clonotype comes from a man between 18 and 29 years old with COVID-19, enrolled during active disease. The CDR3 DNA follows: TGTGCCAGCAGTTTACCCCCGACAGGGGAGGGCATGAACACTGAAGCTTTCTTT. Translating gives CASSLPPTGEGMNTEAFF.